This TCR beta chain was identified in a study of T-cell memory formation after mild COVID-19. The wider study: TCR clustering was largely donor specific.

Findings of the study overall: Mainly CM and EM harbored the contracting CD4+ clones; mainly EMRA harbored the CD8+ ones. Certain responding clones were present in pre-infection memory, suggesting participation of cross-reactive memory. From day 15 to 85, contracting clones were balanced between CD4 and CD8, whereas later expanders leaned toward CD4+.

Per the germline V gene, CDR1 is GTSNPN and CDR2 is SVGIG (reference sequence). The CDR3 is made up of 14 amino acids. Trimming took off 1 base at V and 3 bases at J, with 13 bases between the two ends. TCRdb ran MiXCR on the 5' RACE reads and lists one entry per CDR3 protein. Of 50,000 to 75,000 distinct CDR3 sequences listed, roughly 10% are singletons. Turning to this clonotype: Its target is unknown.

This receptor was identified in a man aged 18 to 30 who had mild COVID-19 (a few samples of this study predate the infection). Cell type and time point are not known. The chain is built from TRBV30 and TRBJ2-7, with D perhaps matching TRBD1 or TRBD2 (5 bases each). The specimen was PBMCs or a T cell subset sorted from them (not recorded which). CDR3 in amino acids: CAWSAGTAFYEQYF. Here the CDR3 DNA reads TGTGCCTGGAGTGCCGGGACCGCTTTCTACGAGCAGTACTTC.